This TCR beta chain stems from a study of cytomegalovirus exposure and HLA in healthy donors. Trimming removed 1 base from V and 2 bases from J, with 10 bases in between. Germline values: CDR1 SGHTS, CDR2 YDEGEE. The CDR3 sequence is 15 residues long. PCR primers comprised 60 Vbeta and 13 Jbeta primers. Libraries were prepared by immunoSEQ multiplex PCR; TCRdb keeps only in-frame clonotypes and omits some of them. Among under 140,000 clones listed, 70% to 90% were seen once. The receptor's source is a man aged 35-49 years in good health and CMV-seronegative. Sequencing used PBMCs. The rearrangement joins TRBV5-8 to TRBJ1-5, with D unclear. This CDR3 is CASSLLSGGNQPQHF. The DNA of the CDR3 is TGTGCCAGCAGCTTGCTGTCCGGGGGCAATCAGCCCCAGCATTTT.